These 31 T cell receptor beta chains came from one sample sequenced in a study of CD8 T cells in ankylosing spondylitis. Study results and caveats: Seemingly characteristic of ankylosing spondylitis blood was a TCR beta motif consisting of under 10 highly homologous variants.

MiXCR was run by TCRdb on the 5' RACE reads, yielding one entry per CDR3 protein. The sample shows around 480,000 distinct CDR3 sequences, roughly 15% of them seen only once. Their antigens are not known. Sequencing input: blood, either unsorted or a sorted T cell fraction (not recorded which). These receptors originate from a male donor with ankylosing spondylitis.

This clonotype was seen only a few times. The J gene is TRBJ1-5, the V gene TRBV20-1; 9 bases map to TRBD1. This CDR3 is built from 16 residues. Germline V gene lookup returns CDR1 DFQATT and CDR2 SNEGSKA (reference sequence). V lost 5 bases and J lost 5; bases outside the gene matches: 13. The CDR3 region has the DNA TGCAGTGCTCCCGGGACAGGGAATGGGTGGGATCAGCCCCAGCATTTT. Its protein is CSAPGTGNGWDQPQHF.

This clonotype was seen a handful of times. CDR3 in amino acids: CSAQLAGKYNEQFF. CDR3 DNA: TGCAGTGCGCAACTAGCGGGGAAATACAATGAGCAGTTCTTC. V usage is TRBV20-1 and J usage is TRBJ2-1; TRBD2 agrees at 10 bases. Germline CDR1 reads DFQATT; CDR2 reads SNEGSKA (reference sequence). The length of the CDR3 is 14 residues. After removal of 6 bases from V and 4 bases from J, the junction contained 6 bases not matched to a gene.

The table lists this clonotype with a few counts. The chain recombines TRBV15 with TRBJ1-3, with D uncertain. This CDR3 contains 15 residues. CDR1 is LNHNV, CDR2 YYDKDF, per germline (reference sequence). V was trimmed by 3 bases and J by 0 bases, leaving 9 bases between them. This CDR3 reads CATSRGESSGNTIYF. The CDR3 DNA sequence: TGTGCCACCAGCAGGGGTGAAAGCTCTGGAAACACCATATATTTT. Based on the CDR3 plus reference TRBV15 and TRBJ1-3, the full variable domain is DAMVIQNPRYQVTQFGKPVTLSCSQTLNHNVMYWYQQKSSQAPKLLFHYYDKDFNNEADTPDNFQSRRPNTSFCFLDIRSPGLGDTAMYLCATSRGESSGNTIYFGEGSWLTVV.

This clonotype was found a few times. The chain combines TRBV4-1 with TRBJ1-4; D is possibly TRBD1 (6 bases). The germline V gene encodes CDR1 MGHRA and CDR2 YSYEKL. The CDR3 has 14 amino acids. The V and J ends lost 5 bases and 8 bases respectively, with 15 bases between them. The CDR3 DNA sequence: TGCGCCAGCAGCACGGGGGGGCTAGGAGAAAAACTGTTTTTT. Translation: CASSTGGLGEKLFF.

This clonotype has more than one count but fewer than ten. The gene calls are TRBV5-1 and TRBJ2-1; TRBD1 agrees at 8 bases. Germline lookup yields CDR1 SGHRS and CDR2 YFSETQ. Trimming took 1 base from V and 4 from J; bases not matched to a gene: 7. The length of the CDR3 is 16 residues. CDR3: CASSLTPDRAYNEQFF. Written as DNA, the CDR3 is TGCGCCAGCAGCTTGACCCCGGACAGGGCTTACAATGAGCAGTTCTTC.

This chain uses TRBV20-1 with TRBJ2-5, with D maybe TRBD1 (9 bases). Trimming shortened V by 2 bases and J by 4 bases, and 23 bases separated the two germline ends. From germline, CDR1 is DFQATT and CDR2 SNEGSKA (reference sequence). This CDR3 has 17 amino acids. The CDR3 DNA sequence: TGCAGTGCTAGATCCGGGGGGGGACAGGGAGGTGGAGAGACCCAGTACTTC. Its translation: CSARSGGGQGGGETQYF.

This clonotype has at least ten counts. The V gene is TRBV12-3 or TRBV12-4, the J gene TRBJ2-1; maybe TRBD1 (5 bases). The length of the CDR3 is 13 residues. Deletions cut 8 bases from V and 10 bases from J, with 18 bases between. The CDR3 region is CASSGPRTKEQFF. Here the CDR3 DNA reads TGTGCCAGCTCTGGTCCCAGGACAAAAGAGCAGTTCTTC.

The sample holds a few counts of this clonotype. The chain carries TRBV27 and TRBJ2-7, with D uncertain. The CDR3 runs to 14 residues. V was clipped by 8 bases and J by 3 bases, with 17 bases between them. From germline, CDR1 is MNHEY and CDR2 SMNVEV (reference sequence). This CDR3 is CASRTLGQVYEQYF. For the CDR3, the DNA is TGTGCCAGCCGCACCCTCGGGCAGGTCTACGAGCAGTACTTC.

The chain uses TRBV7-7 and TRBJ1-1, with D uncertain. Trimming took 2 bases from V and 2 from J, leaving 18 bases between them. The CDR3 covers 17 residues. Germline V CDR1 and CDR2: SSHAT, FNYEAQ (reference sequence). CDR3 residues: CASSLSTPWGKNTEAFF. CDR3 nucleotide sequence: TGTGCCAGCAGCTTATCGACCCCATGGGGTAAAAACACTGAAGCTTTCTTT.

The rearrangement links TRBV4-1 to TRBJ2-1; no firm D call. The length of the CDR3 is 16 residues. Per germline, CDR1 MGHRA and CDR2 YSYEKL. V lost 1 base and J 3 bases, leaving 13 bases between the germline ends. CDR3 sequence (DNA): TGCGCCAGCAGCCAAGGGTTGGCGCGTCGCTACAATGAGCAGTTCTTC. It yields the protein CASSQGLARRYNEQFF.

The V gene is TRBV24-1, the J gene TRBJ2-7; a weak D match, TRBD1 (7 bases). CDR1 and CDR2 from the germline V gene are KGHDR and SFDVKD. The CDR3 is 14 residues long. V was pared by 7 bases and J by 5 bases, with 17 bases between. This CDR3 is CATRGSRGDNEQYF. The CDR3 DNA reads TGTGCCACCAGGGGTTCCAGGGGGGATAACGAGCAGTACTTC.

This clonotype has ten or more counts. V and J are TRBV15 and TRBJ2-7; D remains ambiguous. Trimming left V 1 base short and J 1 base short, with 5 bases between. The CDR3 extends over 13 amino acids. Germline CDR1 and CDR2: LNHNV and YYDKDF (reference sequence). As DNA, the CDR3 is TGTGCCACCAGCAGAGGGTGGTCCTACGAGCAGTACTTC. It translates to CATSRGWSYEQYF.

Only a few counts were recorded for this clonotype. The chain has TRBV10-2 and TRBJ2-1; 12 nucleotides agree with TRBD1. Trimming cost V 6 bases and J 8 bases; bases outside gene matches: 8. CDR1 WSHSY and CDR2 SAAADI come from the germline V gene. The CDR3 is 15 amino acids. CDR3 sequence (DNA): TGCGCCAGCAGGGTGCTGGGACAGGGGGCAGATGAGCAGTTCTTC. Translated: CASRVLGQGADEQFF.

This clonotype was observed a few times. J is TRBJ2-1 and V is TRBV2; no clear D gene. Germline loops: CDR1 SNHLY, CDR2 FYNNEI. Trimming pared 2 bases from V and 15 bases from J, leaving 14 bases between. The CDR3 runs to 12 residues. CDR3 coding DNA: TGTGCCAGCAGTGAAAGCAGGAATGCGTGGTTCTTC. Translated: CASSESRNAWFF. Together with reference TRBV2 and TRBJ2-1, the CDR3 gives the full variable domain: EPEVTQTPSHQVTQMGQEVILRCVPISNHLYFYWYRQILGQKVEFLVSFYNNEISEKSEIFDDQFSVERPDGSNFTLKIRSTKLEDSAMYFCASSESRNAWFFGPGTRLTVL.

On this clonotype itself: Germline is not matched at one junction end, which may reflect a read error. V and J are TRBV10-3 and TRBJ2-1; 11 bases align to TRBD2. Germline-derived CDR1 and CDR2 are ENHRY and SYGVKD. The length of the CDR3 is 14 residues. The CDR3 spells CATSGTSGYNEQFF. The CDR3 DNA reads TGTGCCACCAGTGGGACTAGCGGCTACAATGAGCAGTTCTTC.

In regard to this clonotype: Given a much more abundant clone one base away, this may be a read error. This chain joins TRBV3-1 and TRBJ2-7; D ambiguous. The CDR3 is made up of 11 amino acids. From germline, CDR1 is LGHDT and CDR2 YNNKEL (reference sequence). CDR3 sequence reads: CACSQSNEQYF. Written as DNA, the CDR3 is TGTGCCTGCAGCCAATCGAACGAGCAGTACTTC.

This rearrangement joins TRBV6-1 to TRBJ2-2, with 10 positions matching TRBD2. The CDR3 is 18 residues long. V lost 6 bases to trimming and J lost 3 bases; unmatched junction nucleotides: 13. Looked up from germline, CDR1 is MNHNS and CDR2 is SASEGT. The CDR3: CASRRWSGGAFDTGELFF. The CDR3 nucleotides read TGTGCCAGCAGGAGATGGAGCGGGGGGGCTTTCGACACCGGGGAGCTGTTTTTT.

In this sample, this clonotype turned up many times. The chain carries TRBV12-3 or TRBV12-4 and TRBJ1-1; a weak D match, TRBD1 (5 bases). The ends were cut back, 6 bases at V and 1 base at J, with 12 bases in the middle. The CDR3 length is 14 residues. Here the CDR3 reads CASSKQVANTEAFF. For the CDR3, the DNA is TGTGCCAGCAGCAAACAGGTCGCGAACACTGAAGCTTTCTTT.

The rearrangement uses TRBV20-1 and TRBJ2-1; 12 bases are shared with TRBD2. J gave up 4 bases and V 8 bases, and 9 bases lay outside the gene matches. Germline CDR1 is DFQATT and CDR2 is SNEGSKA (reference sequence). The CDR3 has 15 amino acids. This chain's CDR3 is CSLRELAGGYNEQFF. The CDR3 nucleotides are TGCAGTCTCAGAGAACTAGCGGGGGGTTACAATGAGCAGTTCTTC.

In this sample, this clonotype turned up many times. The chain employs TRBV30 and TRBJ2-1; 7 bases align to TRBD1. This CDR3 is 12 amino acids long. After removal of 3 bases from V and 9 bases from J, the junction contained 5 bases not matched to a gene. Germline CDR1 GTSNPN, CDR2 SVGIG (reference sequence). DNA for the CDR3: TGTGCCTGGAGCAAACAGGGGAGTGAGCAGTTCTTC. The encoded protein is CAWSKQGSEQFF.

This clonotype was picked up a small number of times. The chain carries TRBV12-3 or TRBV12-4 and TRBJ2-1; TRBD1 might be the D (5 bases). V lost 1 base and J lost 8, with 12 bases in between. The CDR3 loop spans 14 amino acids. The CDR3 region is CASSLEQVVDEQFF. CDR3 coding DNA: TGTGCCAGCAGTTTAGAACAGGTAGTAGATGAGCAGTTCTTC.

V is TRBV19 and J is TRBJ2-2; TRBD1 agrees at 7 bases. This CDR3 is built from 15 residues. The germline V gene encodes CDR1 LNHDA and CDR2 SQIVND (reference sequence). The V and J ends lost 4 bases and 0 bases, in that order; junction bases with no gene match: 2. DNA for the CDR3: TGTGCCAGTAGTAAAGGGACAGCGAACACCGGGGAGCTGTTTTTT. Translation gives CASSKGTANTGELFF.

This clonotype was seen repeatedly, ten times or more. V gene TRBV29-1 combines with J gene TRBJ1-2; D gene ambiguous. V lost 7 bases and J lost 7, with 13 bases in between. Germline values: CDR1 SQVTM, CDR2 ANQGSEA. This CDR3 contains 11 residues. CDR3 sequence: CSAWSGSGYTF. CDR3 in DNA: TGCAGCGCCTGGTCGGGATCTGGCTACACCTTC.

This clonotype was seen more than once but under ten times. This chain connects TRBV3-1 to TRBJ2-5; D ambiguous. V shed 2 bases and J shed 4 bases, with 5 bases lying between them. The CDR3 contains 12 residues. In germline, CDR1 is LGHDT, CDR2 YNNKEL (reference sequence). The DNA for the CDR3 is TGTGCCAGCAGCCAACAAGTAGAGACCCAGTACTTC. It translates to CASSQQVETQYF.

This clonotype was found many times. The chain employs TRBV12-3 or TRBV12-4 and TRBJ1-1, with D maybe TRBD1 (5 bases). Trimming stripped 3 bases from V and 7 bases from J, with 12 bases between. This CDR3 contains 13 residues. This CDR3 is CASSFRVFDEAFF. CDR3 sequence (DNA): TGTGCCAGCAGTTTCAGGGTATTCGATGAAGCTTTCTTT.

This sequence joins TRBV11-2 and TRBJ1-5; no firm D call. The CDR3 covers 13 residues. The V end was cut by 3 bases, the J end by 4 bases, with 7 bases between. Germline V CDR1 and CDR2: SGHAT, FQNNGV. This CDR3 reads CASSFTNNQPQHF. CDR3 sequence (DNA): TGTGCCAGCAGCTTCACGAATAATCAGCCCCAGCATTTT.

The rearrangement uses TRBV20-1 and TRBJ2-3; tentative D call: TRBD1 (6 bases). This CDR3 region has 13 residues. Germline V CDR1 and CDR2: DFQATT, SNEGSKA (reference sequence). The V end was cut by 3 bases, the J end by 3 bases, with 10 bases between. The CDR3 region is CSASPGQTDTQYF. DNA for the CDR3: TGCAGTGCTAGCCCCGGACAGACAGATACGCAGTATTTT.

This chain uses TRBV12-3 or TRBV12-4 with TRBJ2-1; the D is unclear. Trimming stripped 8 bases from V and 0 bases from J, with 14 bases between. This CDR3 has 15 residues. The CDR3: CASVLTSSSYNEQFF. CDR3 DNA sequence: TGTGCCAGCGTCTTAACGTCGAGCTCCTACAATGAGCAGTTCTTC.

The chain has TRBV30 and TRBJ2-7; no clear D gene. V dropped 2 bases and J dropped 5 bases, with 7 bases sitting between them. There are 11 residues in the CDR3. Germline CDR1 GTSNPN, CDR2 SVGIG (reference sequence). CDR3 sequence: CAWSRANEQYF. The CDR3, as DNA: TGTGCCTGGAGTCGGGCAAACGAGCAGTACTTC.

This clonotype has a handful of counts. The rearrangement joins TRBV5-1 to TRBJ2-7; TRBD1 might be the D (6 bases). V lost 2 bases, J lost 5 bases, and 14 bases lay in between. Germline assignment: CDR1 SGHRS and CDR2 YFSETQ. The CDR3 is 14 amino acids. The CDR3 spells CASSFQGFSDEQYF. CDR3 nucleotides: TGCGCCAGCAGCTTTCAGGGGTTCTCTGACGAGCAGTACTTC.

The chain has TRBV4-1 and TRBJ2-7; D call uncertain. Trimming took 0 bases from V and 4 from J, leaving 10 bases between them. This CDR3 has 14 amino acids. Germline V gene sequence: CDR1 MGHRA, CDR2 YSYEKL. The CDR3 spells CASSQDEPPYEQYF. CDR3 nucleotide sequence: TGCGCCAGCAGCCAAGATGAACCGCCATACGAGCAGTACTTC.